The 27 T cell receptor beta chains below all came from one sample that was sequenced in a study of T cell responses to AZD1222 COVID-19 vaccine. Repertoires were generated with immunoSEQ multiplex PCR, while TCRdb's copy carries only in-frame clones and drops some. The sample has around 66,000 clones, 79% seen once. The input for sequencing was peripheral blood, taken on day 0 of MenACWY control vaccination. The source of these receptors is an adult in good health.

The table lists this clone with a count of one. One junction end does not reproduce the germline sequence, and a read error may be involved. The rearrangement uses TRBV9 and TRBJ2-1, with 8 bases lining up with TRBD1. Germline V gene sequence: CDR1 SGDLS, CDR2 YYNGEE. The CDR3 loop spans 19 amino acids. The CDR3 loop reads CASSLRGGQGLGANNGQFF. Here the CDR3 DNA reads TGTGCCAGCAGCCTCCGTGGAGGACAGGGTTTGGGAGCTAACAATGGGCAGTTCTTC.

The V gene is TRBV19, the J gene TRBJ1-1, with 9 positions matching TRBD1. The CDR3 has 15 amino acids. With 5 bases clipped from V and 5 bases from J, the junction kept 9 bases outside the gene matches. Germline V gene lookup returns CDR1 LNHDA and CDR2 SQIVND (reference sequence). CDR3 bases: TGTGCCAGTAGTCCCGCACAGGGGGCAAGTACTGAAGCTTTCTTT. Translated: CASSPAQGASTEAFF.

The chain joins TRBV5-1 to TRBJ1-6, with 7 bases identical to TRBD1. The CDR3 is 16 amino acids. CDR1 and CDR2 from the germline V gene are SGHRS and YFSETQ. V lost 6 bases, J lost 6 bases, and 12 bases stayed unmatched. This CDR3 reads CASTLGSAGGNSPLHF. DNA for the CDR3: TGCGCCAGCACCCTTGGGAGCGCAGGGGGTAATTCACCCCTCCACTTT.

The chain links TRBV18 to TRBJ2-1; 7 nucleotides align to TRBD1. V trimming: 6 bases; J trimming: 3 bases; junction bases outside the gene matches: 14. The CDR3 is 17 residues long. Looked up from germline, CDR1 is KGHSH and CDR2 is LQKENI. DNA for the CDR3: TGTGCCAGCTCTTCAAATTTCGGGACAGCGTTCTACAATGAGCAGTTCTTC. It specifies CASSSNFGTAFYNEQFF. The variable domain in full, with the rest retrieved from reference TRBV18 and TRBJ2-1, is NAGVMQNPRHLVRRRGQEARLRCSPMKGHSHVYWYRQLPEEGLKFMVYLQKENIIDESGMPKERFSAEFPKEGPSILRIQQVVRGDSAAYFCASSSNFGTAFYNEQFFGPGTRLTVL.

The V and J genes are TRBV6-5 and TRBJ1-5; D might be TRBD1 (6 bases). Trimming shortened V by 6 bases and J by 7 bases, and 10 bases separated the two germline ends. Looked up from germline, CDR1 is MNHEY and CDR2 is SVGAGI. This CDR3 contains 12 residues. CDR3 in DNA: TGTGCCAGCAGCTCAGGGGTCCAGCCCCAGCATTTT. As protein: CASSSGVQPQHF.

This clone appeared a single time. The chain combines TRBV21-1 with TRBJ1-1; TRBD1 reflects the table's D call only, with no check against the DNA. TRBV21-1 is deemed a pseudogene. This CDR3 region has 15 residues. The CDR3 loop reads CASSNRDRGNTEAFF. The CDR3 nucleotides are TGTGCCAGCAGCAACAGGGACAGGGGGAACACTGAAGCTTTCTTT.

A note on this clone: Different DNA sequences within this sample yield the same CDR3. V gene TRBV6-5 combines with J gene TRBJ1-3; D ambiguous. CDR1 is MNHEY and CDR2 is SVGAGI in the germline V gene. The CDR3 consists of 16 residues. V was pared by 0 bases and J by 0 bases, with 9 bases between. The chain's CDR3 is CASSYSRASSGNTIYF. The CDR3 region has the DNA TGTGCCAGCAGTTACTCGAGGGCCAGCTCTGGAAACACCATATATTTT.

A single count supports this clone. V and J are TRBV9 and TRBJ1-2; 7 bases fit TRBD1. The CDR3 runs 14 residues. The germline CDR1 and CDR2 sequences are SGDLS and YYNGEE. Trimming cost V 10 bases and J 5 bases; bases outside gene matches: 14. The DNA for the CDR3 is TGTGCCGGCTTGTGGGGGACAGCAGAGTATGGCTACACCTTC. It encodes CAGLWGTAEYGYTF.

This clone was recorded once. The chain uses TRBV4-2 and TRBJ1-1, with D perhaps TRBD1 (5 bases). Germline CDR1 is LGHNA and CDR2 is YNFKEQ. The CDR3 is 13 amino acids. The V gene lost 1 base and the J gene lost 6 bases, with 9 bases spanning the gap. CDR3 nucleotide sequence: TGTGCCAGCAGCCAAGTGGGGGACGCTGAAGCTTTCTTT. This translates into CASSQVGDAEAFF.

The J gene is TRBJ2-7, the V gene TRBV2, with 10 bases lining up with TRBD1. This CDR3 is 14 amino acids long. The trim removed 6 bases at V and 2 bases at J, leaving 4 bases unmatched. Germline V gene sequence: CDR1 SNHLY, CDR2 FYNNEI. CDR3 amino acids: CASRDRGDPYEQYF. For the CDR3, the DNA is TGTGCCAGCAGGGACAGGGGGGACCCCTACGAGCAGTACTTC.

The rearrangement uses TRBV12-3 or TRBV12-4 and TRBJ2-1; 11 nucleotides align to TRBD2. This CDR3 has 13 residues. J was trimmed by 8 bases and V by 6 bases; bases with no gene match: 3. The chain's CDR3 is CASRRTSGYEQFF. The CDR3 DNA is TGTGCCAGCAGACGGACTAGCGGGTATGAGCAGTTCTTC.

This clone has ten or more counts. V is TRBV7-2 and J is TRBJ1-5; D perhaps matches TRBD1 (6 bases). Germline CDR1 SGHTA, CDR2 FQGNSA. The CDR3 consists of 16 residues. The V end lost 6 bases, the J end lost 4 bases, and 19 bases lay between the germline ends. Here the CDR3 DNA reads TGTGCCAGCAGTTCAATCCAGGGGTTAGTAAATCAGCCCCAGCATTTT. Its protein product is CASSSIQGLVNQPQHF.

This clone has just one count. V is TRBV18 and J is TRBJ2-4; D is tentatively TRBD1 or TRBD2 (5 bases each). Between the trimmed V and J ends, which lost 3 bases and 8 bases, there was a span of 11 bases. Germline V gene sequence: CDR1 KGHSH, CDR2 LQKENI. The CDR3 loop spans 13 amino acids. The CDR3 bases are TGTGCCAGCTCACCCCTAGGGACGGACATTCAGTACTTC. It yields the protein CASSPLGTDIQYF. The variable domain in full, with the rest retrieved from reference TRBV18 and TRBJ2-4, is NAGVMQNPRHLVRRRGQEARLRCSPMKGHSHVYWYRQLPEEGLKFMVYLQKENIIDESGMPKERFSAEFPKEGPSILRIQQVVRGDSAAYFCASSPLGTDIQYFGAGTRLSVL.

V usage is TRBV28 and J usage is TRBJ2-2, with TRBD2 as a possible D gene (5 bases). The CDR3 is 15 residues long. Trimming left V 2 bases short and J 5 bases short, with 12 bases between. Germline CDR1 is MDHEN and CDR2 is SYDVKM. CDR3 nucleotides: TGTGCCAGCAGTTTAAGAGGGTATGGAACCGGGGAGCTGTTTTTT. This translates into CASSLRGYGTGELFF. The variable domain in full, completed from reference TRBV28 and TRBJ2-2, reads DVKVTQSSRYLVKRTGEKVFLECVQDMDHENMFWYRQDPGLGLRLIYFSYDVKMKEKGDIPEGYSVSREKKERFSLILESASTNQTSMYLCASSLRGYGTGELFFGEGSRLTVL.

The chain joins TRBV13 to TRBJ2-7; 7 nucleotides agree with TRBD2. This CDR3 spans 13 amino acids. The V segment lost 4 bases and the J segment 6 bases; nucleotides outside the gene matches: 6. Germline V CDR1 and CDR2: PRHDT, FYEKMQ (reference sequence). CDR3 in DNA: TGTGCCAGCAGCTCCATGGGAGGGGCCGAGCAGTACTTC. It codes for CASSSMGGAEQYF.

Worth noting for this clone: Other DNA sequences within the sample encode an identical CDR3. The rearrangement links TRBV20-1 to TRBJ2-5, with D possibly TRBD2 on 5 matching bases. The CDR3 totals 11 residues. V was shortened by 6 bases and J by 5 bases, with 10 bases between the two germline ends. Germline-derived CDR1 and CDR2 are DFQATT and SNEGSKA (reference sequence). CDR3: CSARREETQYF. The CDR3 DNA follows: TGCAGTGCGCGTAGGGAGGAGACCCAGTACTTC.

This clone was detected a few times. The chain uses TRBV5-4 and TRBJ2-1, with D maybe TRBD2 (6 bases). The CDR3 spans 16 residues. CDR1 is SGHNT, CDR2 YYREEE, per germline (reference sequence). The V end lost 0 bases, the J end lost 7 bases, and 17 bases lay between the germline ends. This CDR3 is CASSLAGTVAPNEQFF. As DNA, the CDR3 is TGTGCCAGCAGCTTGGCTGGGACTGTAGCCCCGAATGAGCAGTTCTTC.

CDR3 amino acids: CASSFNSGRTNSPLHF. The DNA for the CDR3 is TGTGCCAGCAGCTTTAATTCGGGACGGACGAATTCACCCCTCCACTTT. The rearrangement uses TRBV5-5 and TRBJ1-6; TRBD1 is a possible D gene (5 bases). The CDR3 is made up of 16 amino acids. Trimming removed 2 bases from V and 7 bases from J, with 16 bases in between. CDR1 and CDR2 from the germline V gene are SGHKS and YYEKEE (reference sequence).

This chain connects TRBV2 to TRBJ1-2, with a weak D call TRBD1 (6 bases). In germline, CDR1 is SNHLY, CDR2 FYNNEI. This CDR3 spans 15 amino acids. Trimming took off 3 bases at V and 0 bases at J, with 11 bases between the two ends. In DNA, the CDR3 is TGTGCCAGCAGTGAGGGGGGGGCGTCTAACTATGGCTACACCTTC. This codes for CASSEGGASNYGYTF.

The chain employs TRBV6-6 and TRBJ1-2; 11 bases map to TRBD1. The CDR3 loop spans 15 amino acids. With V trimmed by 6 bases and J by 2 bases, 5 bases remained unmatched. Per the germline V gene, CDR1 is MNHNY and CDR2 is SVGAGI (reference sequence). The chain's CDR3 is CASSQDRGRNYGYTF. The CDR3 DNA is TGTGCCAGCAGCCAGGACAGGGGGCGCAACTATGGCTACACCTTC.

The rearrangement uses TRBV30 and TRBJ2-6; no reliable D call. Trimming took off 1 base at V and 4 bases at J, with 2 bases between the two ends. This CDR3 region has 12 residues. Germline loops: CDR1 GTSNPN, CDR2 SVGIG (reference sequence). This CDR3 is CAWSAGANVLTF. In nucleotides, the CDR3 is TGTGCCTGGAGTGCGGGGGCCAACGTCCTGACTTTC.

This clone occurred a few times. The V call is TRBV7-2, the J call TRBJ1-5; D gene ambiguous. Trimming took off 5 bases at V and 0 bases at J, with 20 bases between the two ends. Germline V gene data show CDR1 as SGHTA and CDR2 as FQGNSA. CDR3 length: 18 residues. The CDR3, as DNA: TGTGCCAGCAGCACCGACCCTACTGGTTGGGGTAGCAATCAGCCCCAGCATTTT. As protein: CASSTDPTGWGSNQPQHF.

This chain links TRBV27 with TRBJ2-7; the D is unclear. The CDR3 runs 13 residues. V was trimmed by 6 bases and J by 0 bases, leaving 9 bases between them. Germline CDR1 MNHEY, CDR2 SMNVEV (reference sequence). The CDR3 reads CASRGLNSYEQYF. The DNA for the CDR3 is TGTGCCAGCAGGGGTCTAAACTCCTACGAGCAGTACTTC.

The rearrangement uses TRBV19 and TRBJ1-5; D uncertain. The V gene's germline CDR1 is LNHDA and CDR2 SQIVND (reference sequence). The CDR3 is made up of 16 amino acids. Trimming pared 5 bases from V and 3 bases from J, leaving 17 bases between. CDR3 sequence (DNA): TGTGCCAGTAGTGTTCACCTCACCGTAGACAATCAGCCCCAGCATTTT. This encodes CASSVHLTVDNQPQHF.

This clone was detected only once. The rearrangement uses TRBV28 and TRBJ2-2, with TRBD1 identical over 9 bases. Germline trimming cut 3 bases from V and 6 bases from J; bases unmatched to any gene: 8. The CDR3 has 16 amino acids. CDR1 MDHEN and CDR2 SYDVKM come from the germline V gene. CDR3 sequence: CASSLYGTGLSGELFF. CDR3 coding DNA: TGTGCCAGCAGTTTGTACGGGACAGGGCTTTCCGGGGAGCTGTTTTTT.

V usage is TRBV30 and J usage is TRBJ1-4; 7 bases line up with TRBD1. Germline V lookup: CDR1 GTSNPN, CDR2 SVGIG (reference sequence). The ends lost 2 bases at V and 4 bases at J; junction bases unmatched: 7. The CDR3 runs to 15 residues. The CDR3 DNA reads TGTGCCTGGAGTCAAGAGGACAGGCATAATGAAAAACTGTTTTTT. Its translation is CAWSQEDRHNEKLFF.

The chain uses TRBV5-4 and TRBJ1-6, with D unresolved. CDR1 SGHNT and CDR2 YYREEE come from the germline V gene (reference sequence). The CDR3 length is 15 residues. V was pared by 4 bases and J by 5 bases, with 13 bases between. As DNA, the CDR3 is TGTGCCAGCAGCAACACCGGACGGAATAATTCACCCCTCCACTTT. Residues: CASSNTGRNNSPLHF.